This T cell receptor beta chain comes out of a study of T cell repertoires in cytomegalovirus infection (dated 2019 in TCRdb). Regarding the complete study: Recently identified HLA-C-restricted CMV epitopes, whose presentation resists viral immunomodulation, were targeted by peptide stimulations together with well-studied HLA-B-restricted epitopes. Donor HLA type was relevant to the analysis, because carriage of CMV infection together with the matching HLA type was indicated by public TCR beta signatures.

The treatment or condition label corresponds to: in vitro stimulation with specific CMV peptide epitopes to enrich CMV-specific T cells. Note on this clonotype: No antigen is known for it. The sample holds no much larger clone one base away, and base qualities are not on file.

The junction carries 11 bases between V and J, which are trimmed by 6 bases and 3 bases respectively. CDR3 length: 13 amino acids, cysteine to phenylalanine. This entry keeps only the CDR3 DNA: 39 bases, framed from base 1. For sequencing, an Illumina HiSeq 1500 was employed. In TCRdb, the public reads were trimmed at Q25 with fastp and aligned with MiXCR, with productive beta chains retained. Rows are unified per CDR3 protein, each entry keeping the most common DNA and genes. In all, the sample holds some 590,000 distinct CDR3 sequences, and 35% to 50% of those were seen once. The ten top clones hold over 45% of the sample. Overall study results and their limits: In both this cohort and an independent roughly 350-donor cohort, the cumulative frequency of public TCR beta family members distinguished carriers of CMV infection plus the relevant HLA type. The ex vivo response was dominated by HLA-C-restricted CMV-specific TCR beta clonotypes, and the single most frequent clonotype in two of eight donors was supplied by these HLA-C-restricted clonotypes.

The starting material was cultured PBMCs, obtained from culture after CMV antigen stimulation. In this chain, TRBV12-3 or TRBV12-4 is recombined with TRBJ1-2, with no reliable assignment of the D segment. This TCR derives from a human donor in good health (CMV status not recorded). Some clones in this sample may be carry-over from other donors' samples. DNA sequence: TGTGCCAGCAGCCTCAAACTATACTATGGCTACACCTTC. Protein translation: CASSLKLYYGYTF.